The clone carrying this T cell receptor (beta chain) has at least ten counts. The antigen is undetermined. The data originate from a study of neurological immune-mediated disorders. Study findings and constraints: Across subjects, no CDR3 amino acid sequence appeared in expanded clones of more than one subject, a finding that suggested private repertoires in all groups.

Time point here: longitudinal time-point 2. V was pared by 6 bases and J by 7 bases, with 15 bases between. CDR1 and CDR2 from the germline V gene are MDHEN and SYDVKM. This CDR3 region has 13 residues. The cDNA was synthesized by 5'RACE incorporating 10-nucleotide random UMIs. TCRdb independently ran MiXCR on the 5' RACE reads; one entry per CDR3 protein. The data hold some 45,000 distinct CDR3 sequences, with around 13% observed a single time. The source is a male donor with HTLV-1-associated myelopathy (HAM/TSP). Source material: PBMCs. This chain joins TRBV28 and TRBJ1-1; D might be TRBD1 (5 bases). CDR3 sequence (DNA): TGTGCCAGCAGGCTGGGGCTCAGGCTTGAAGCTTTCTTT. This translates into CASRLGLRLEAFF.